These 15 T cell receptor beta chains were sequenced from one sample in a study of OX40 agonist ivuxolimab in advanced cancers. Produced via immunoSEQ multiplex PCR; TCRdb's table is partial and in-frame only. The sample consists of 90,000 to 100,000 clones, about 88% of them appearing once. The specimen was CD4+ or CD8+ T cells sorted from blood, collected in a trial of the OX40 agonist ivuxolimab. The receptors come from an adult with an advanced solid tumor such as melanoma, head and neck, liver or kidney cancer.

The V gene is TRBV6-5, the J gene TRBJ2-7; the D gene is possibly TRBD2 (6 bases). The germline CDR1 and CDR2 sequences are MNHEY and SVGAGI. This CDR3 is built from 11 residues. The germline V and J ends were trimmed by 7 bases and 7 bases, with 11 bases remaining between them. The CDR3 DNA reads as TGTGCCAGCACCCTAGCGAGGGAGCAGTACTTC. Protein: CASTLAREQYF.

The chain uses TRBV7-9 and TRBJ1-1, with TRBD1 matching 7 bases. The V gene's germline CDR1 is SEHNR and CDR2 FQNEAQ (reference sequence). After removal of 5 bases from V and 5 bases from J, the junction contained 8 bases not matched to a gene. The CDR3 sequence is 14 residues long. The DNA for the CDR3 is TGTGCCAGCAGCCCCCAGGGGGGGGGAACTGAAGCTTTCTTT. It specifies CASSPQGGGTEAFF.

CDR3 sequence reads: CASSQDSETDTQYF. As DNA, the CDR3 is TGTGCCAGCAGCCAGGATAGCGAGACAGATACGCAGTATTTT. The J gene is TRBJ2-3, the V gene TRBV4-2; the D gene is possibly TRBD2 (5 bases). Trimming cost V 3 bases and J 3 bases, with 10 bases left between them. Germline V CDR1 and CDR2: LGHNA, YNFKEQ. The length of the CDR3 is 14 residues.

The rearrangement links TRBV7-6 to TRBJ2-2, with 10 bases that match TRBD1. The trim removed 1 base at V and 4 bases at J, leaving 3 bases unmatched. The CDR3 covers 16 residues. Germline CDR1 is SGHVS and CDR2 is FNYEAQ. The CDR3 nucleotides are TGTGCCAGCAGCTTAGAAGGGACAGGGGTCACCGGGGAGCTGTTTTTT. This encodes CASSLEGTGVTGELFF.

The V call is TRBV5-1, the J call TRBJ2-7; D uncertain. Germline CDR1 is SGHRS and CDR2 is YFSETQ. The CDR3 is made up of 15 amino acids. V was cut by 0 bases and J by 2 bases, with 12 bases left in between. DNA of the CDR3: TGCGCCAGCAGCTTGGGGCAGAATCGAGCCTACGAGCAGTACTTC. Protein product: CASSLGQNRAYEQYF.

The chain uses TRBV6-5 and TRBJ1-1; D is ambiguous. The CDR3 is 15 residues long. Trimming took 6 bases from V and 3 from J, leaving 17 bases between them. CDR1 and CDR2 (germline): MNHEY, SVGAGI. CDR3 residues: CASSDMDPKDTEAFF. Written as DNA, the CDR3 is TGTGCCAGCAGCGATATGGATCCCAAGGACACTGAAGCTTTCTTT.

This clone appeared once. The CDR3 loop reads CASSPGAGTGFSNQPQHF. The CDR3 nucleotides read TGTGCCAGCTCCCCCGGGGCAGGGACAGGTTTTAGCAATCAGCCCCAGCATTTT. V usage is TRBV27 and J usage is TRBJ1-5; 8 nucleotides align to TRBD1. The CDR3 is 18 amino acids. J gave up 0 bases and V 8 bases, and 15 bases lay outside the gene matches. Germline CDR1 and CDR2: MNHEY and SMNVEV (reference sequence).

The chain links TRBV5-6 to TRBJ1-1, with TRBD1 as a possible D gene (6 bases). The V gene lost 6 bases and the J gene lost 0 bases, with 12 bases spanning the gap. The germline CDR1 and CDR2 sequences are SGHDT and YYEEEE. CDR3 size: 14 residues. Written as DNA, the CDR3 is TGTGCCAGCACCCGCGGGGGCCTGAACACTGAAGCTTTCTTT. Translating it yields CASTRGGLNTEAFF.

This clone was counted a few times. The chain employs TRBV5-5 and TRBJ1-2; no firm D call. The CDR3 is 11 amino acids. Germline assignment: CDR1 SGHKS and CDR2 YYEKEE (reference sequence). The ends were cut back, 4 bases at V and 3 bases at J, with 4 bases in the middle. This CDR3 reads CASSADYGYTF. In nucleotides, the CDR3 is TGTGCCAGCAGCGCCGACTATGGCTACACCTTC.

The genes are TRBV7-2 and TRBJ2-2, with 9 nucleotides matching TRBD2. Germline assignment: CDR1 SGHTA and CDR2 FQGNSA. With 1 base clipped from V and 8 bases from J, the junction kept 8 bases outside the gene matches. This CDR3 comprises 16 residues. Here the CDR3 reads CASSLGPIAGAGELFF. The CDR3 DNA is TGTGCCAGCAGCTTAGGCCCTATAGCGGGAGCAGGGGAGCTGTTTTTT.

The genes are TRBV2 and TRBJ1-1; D unresolved. The germline V gene has CDR1 SNHLY and CDR2 FYNNEI. The V end was cut by 8 bases, the J end by 5 bases, with 15 bases between. This CDR3 has 13 amino acids. CDR3 sequence reads: CASSVRPGTEAFF. For the CDR3, the DNA is TGTGCCAGCTCTGTGCGCCCCGGAACTGAAGCTTTCTTT.

About this clone itself: Compared with germline, one end of the junction differs, possibly owing to a read error. The sample has other DNA sequences that encode this CDR3 too. The rearrangement uses TRBV7-7 and TRBJ2-2; D may be TRBD2 (6 bases). The germline gives CDR1 SSHAT, CDR2 FNYEAQ (reference sequence). The CDR3 covers 15 residues. CDR3 coding DNA: TGTGCTAGCAGCCCTAGTAGCGGGAACACCGGGGAGCTGTTTTTT. Its protein product is CASSPSSGNTGELFF.

This chain links TRBV6-6 with TRBJ1-5, with D hard to call. Trimming left V 4 bases short and J 0 bases short, with 10 bases between. This CDR3 region has 15 residues. CDR1 is MNHNY, CDR2 SVGAGI, per germline (reference sequence). CDR3 sequence reads: CASSSPGYSNQPQHF. The CDR3 DNA reads TGTGCCAGCAGTTCACCCGGTTATAGCAATCAGCCCCAGCATTTT.

This clone was seen just once. The chain carries TRBV10-3 and TRBJ2-1, with D perhaps assigned TRBD1 or TRBD2 (5 bases each). Trimming stripped 1 base from V and 4 bases from J, with 17 bases between. In germline, CDR1 is ENHRY, CDR2 SYGVKD. The CDR3 is 17 residues long. CDR3 DNA sequence: TGTGCCATCAGTGAGTTTGAGGGAAGAGGGGTTTACAATGAGCAGTTCTTC. Protein: CAISEFEGRGVYNEQFF.

The chain joins TRBV7-9 to TRBJ2-1, with TRBD2 identical over 9 bases. CDR3 length: 14 amino acids. J gave up 8 bases and V 6 bases, and 8 bases lay outside the gene matches. Germline V gene sequence: CDR1 SEHNR, CDR2 FQNEAQ (reference sequence). CDR3 sequence reads: CASRVAGAGYEQFF. The CDR3 region has the DNA TGTGCCAGCAGAGTAGCGGGAGCGGGCTATGAGCAGTTCTTC.